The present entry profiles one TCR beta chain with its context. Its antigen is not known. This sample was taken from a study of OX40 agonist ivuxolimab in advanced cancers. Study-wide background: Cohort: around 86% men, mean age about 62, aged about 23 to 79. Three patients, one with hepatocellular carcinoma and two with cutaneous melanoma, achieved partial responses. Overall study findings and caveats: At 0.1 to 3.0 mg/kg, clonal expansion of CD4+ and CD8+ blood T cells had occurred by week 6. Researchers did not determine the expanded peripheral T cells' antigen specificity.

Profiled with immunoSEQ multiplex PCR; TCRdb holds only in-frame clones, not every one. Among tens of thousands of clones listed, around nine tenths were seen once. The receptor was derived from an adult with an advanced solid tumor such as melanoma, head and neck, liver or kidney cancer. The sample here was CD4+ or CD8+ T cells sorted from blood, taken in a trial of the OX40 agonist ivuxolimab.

In DNA form, the CDR3 reads TGTGCCATCGGGACAGGGGAGCGCGAGCAGTACTTC. Translated, it gives CAIGTGEREQYF. This chain joins TRBV10-3 and TRBJ2-7; TRBD1 matches at 10 bases. Germline lookup yields CDR1 ENHRY and CDR2 SYGVKD. Germline trimming cut 8 bases from V and 6 bases from J; bases unmatched to any gene: 4. The length of the CDR3 is 12 residues.